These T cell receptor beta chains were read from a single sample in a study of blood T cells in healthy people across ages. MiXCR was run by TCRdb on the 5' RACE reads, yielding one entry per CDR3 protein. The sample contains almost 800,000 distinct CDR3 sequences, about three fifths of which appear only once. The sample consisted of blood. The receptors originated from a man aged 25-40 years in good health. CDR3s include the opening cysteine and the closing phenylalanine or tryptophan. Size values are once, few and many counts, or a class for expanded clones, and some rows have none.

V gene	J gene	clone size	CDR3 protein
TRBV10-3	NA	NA	CAISVVREETQYF
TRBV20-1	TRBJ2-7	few	CSARVRSSYEQYF
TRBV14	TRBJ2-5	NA	CASSQPLGQETQYF
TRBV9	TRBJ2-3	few	CASSVSGSPADTQYF
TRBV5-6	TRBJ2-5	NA	CASSWLETQYF
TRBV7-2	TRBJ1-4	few	CASSLVRGTNEKLFF
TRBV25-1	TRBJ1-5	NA	CASSEFSNQPQHF
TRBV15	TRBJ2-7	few	CATARRGVSSYEQYF
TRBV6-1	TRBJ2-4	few	CASSERLSRSQYF
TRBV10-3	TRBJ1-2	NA	CAISRVERDGYTF
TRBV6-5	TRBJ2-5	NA	CASSFAGGAQETQYF
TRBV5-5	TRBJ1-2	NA	CASSLATEREHGYTF
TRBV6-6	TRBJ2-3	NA	CASSYETTGYTQYF
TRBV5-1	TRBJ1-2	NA	CASTLGLGDGYTF
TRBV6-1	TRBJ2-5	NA	CASDSGGTGETQYF
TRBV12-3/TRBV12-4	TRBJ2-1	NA	CASSFLAGMGEQFF
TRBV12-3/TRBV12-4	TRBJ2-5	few	CASNLEGETQYF
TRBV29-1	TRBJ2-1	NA	CSLDRGGDEQFF
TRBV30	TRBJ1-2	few	CAWSAIRSRGYTF
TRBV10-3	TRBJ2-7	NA	CAISVLRVGVYEQYF
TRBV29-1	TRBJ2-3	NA	CSDRGTGTDTQYF
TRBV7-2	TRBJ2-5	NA	CASSFNGETQYF
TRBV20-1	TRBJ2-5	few	CSARASGEQYF
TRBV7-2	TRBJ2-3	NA	CASSPYTGGVDTQYF
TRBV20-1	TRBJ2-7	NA	CSASTGTGPSYEQYF
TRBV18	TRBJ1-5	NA	CASSEPEQPQHF
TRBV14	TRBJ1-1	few	CASSRERGVYTEAFF
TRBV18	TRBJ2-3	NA	CASSPALVGTQYF
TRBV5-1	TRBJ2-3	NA	CASSPGQGAYTQYF
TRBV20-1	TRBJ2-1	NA	CSARPTLGADGKYNEQFF
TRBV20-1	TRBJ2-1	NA	CSARIGVVNEQFF
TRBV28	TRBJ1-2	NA	CASSIDRDYGYTF
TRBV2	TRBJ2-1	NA	CASSAGVYNEQFF
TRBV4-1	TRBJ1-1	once	CASSRLSGNTEAFF
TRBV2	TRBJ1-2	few	CASSDYTF
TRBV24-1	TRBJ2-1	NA	CATSARGLPSNEQFF
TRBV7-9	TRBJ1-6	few	CASSFRQPGSNSPLHF
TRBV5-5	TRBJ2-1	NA	CASSAVLVQETQFF
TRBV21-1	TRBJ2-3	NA	CASIPPVASTDTQYF
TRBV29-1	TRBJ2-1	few	CSVEDSEGGDNEQFF
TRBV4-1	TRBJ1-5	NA	CASSQLTGSNQPQHF